This T cell receptor (beta chain) was recorded in a study of blood T cell repertoires in COVID-19. Background on the study: Whether acute or convalescent, the COVID-19 samples came from the United States, Italy and Spain. T cells, B-cell-depleted T cells, or PBMCs provided the cDNA or gDNA that served as material.

Original analysis: Amplification of reference gene primers was used by the study to estimate nucleated cell counts. Assay used: immunoSEQ multiplex PCR; TCRdb lists only in-frame clones, some missing. V and J calls and clone size are as listed in that table; D and trimming were resolved from the DNA. The table lists over 200,000 clones, around 90% of them singletons. The V gene end was trimmed by 6 bases and the J gene end by 4 bases; junction bases not matched to a gene: 7. CDR3 length: 15 amino acids. Germline CDR1 reads WSHSY; CDR2 reads SAAADI. The sample taken for sequencing was peripheral blood. This chain uses TRBV10-2 with TRBJ2-1; 9 positions agree with TRBD1. The clonotype was recovered from a woman younger than 30 who had recovered from COVID-19. The CDR3 DNA follows: TGCGCCAGCAGGCCGGGACAGGGTGAATACAATGAGCAGTTCTTC. Amino acid sequence: CASRPGQGEYNEQFF.